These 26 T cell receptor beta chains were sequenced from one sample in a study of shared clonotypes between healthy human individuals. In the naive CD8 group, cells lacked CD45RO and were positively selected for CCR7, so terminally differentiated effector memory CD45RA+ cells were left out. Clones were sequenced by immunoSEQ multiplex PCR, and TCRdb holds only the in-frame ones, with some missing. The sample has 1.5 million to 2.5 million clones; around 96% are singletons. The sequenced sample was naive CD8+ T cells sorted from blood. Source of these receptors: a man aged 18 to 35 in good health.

This CDR3 reads CASSSLAGGPDTQYF. CDR3 DNA: TGTGCCAGCAGCTCTCTAGCGGGGGGGCCGGATACGCAGTATTTT. The chain employs TRBV7-9 and TRBJ2-3; TRBD2 agrees at 12 bases. J gave up 6 bases and V 4 bases, and 5 bases lay outside the gene matches. Germline CDR1 SEHNR, CDR2 FQNEAQ (reference sequence). This CDR3 is built from 15 residues.

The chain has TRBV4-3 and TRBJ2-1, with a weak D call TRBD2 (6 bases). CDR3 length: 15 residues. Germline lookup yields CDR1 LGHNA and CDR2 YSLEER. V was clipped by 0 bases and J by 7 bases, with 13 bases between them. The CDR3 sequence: CASSQDRGTSNEQFF. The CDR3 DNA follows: TGCGCCAGCAGCCAAGATCGGGGGACTTCGAATGAGCAGTTCTTC.

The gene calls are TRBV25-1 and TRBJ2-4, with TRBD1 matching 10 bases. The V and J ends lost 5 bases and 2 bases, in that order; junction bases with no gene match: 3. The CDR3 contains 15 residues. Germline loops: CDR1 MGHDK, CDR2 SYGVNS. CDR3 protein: CASSSTGGPKNIQYF. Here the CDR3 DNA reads TGTGCCAGCAGTTCGACAGGGGGCCCCAAAAACATTCAGTACTTC.

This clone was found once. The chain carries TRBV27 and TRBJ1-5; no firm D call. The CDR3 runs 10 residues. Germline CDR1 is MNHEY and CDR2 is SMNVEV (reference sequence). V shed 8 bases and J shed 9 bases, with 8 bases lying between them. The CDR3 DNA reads TGTGCCAGCGGAAATTGGCCCCAGCATTTT. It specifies CASGNWPQHF.

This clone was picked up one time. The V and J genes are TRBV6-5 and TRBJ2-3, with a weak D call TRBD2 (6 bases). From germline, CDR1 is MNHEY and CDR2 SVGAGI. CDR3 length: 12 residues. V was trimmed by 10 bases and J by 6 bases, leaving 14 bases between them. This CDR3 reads CATWVGGDTQYF. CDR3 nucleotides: TGTGCCACCTGGGTGGGGGGTGATACGCAGTATTTT.

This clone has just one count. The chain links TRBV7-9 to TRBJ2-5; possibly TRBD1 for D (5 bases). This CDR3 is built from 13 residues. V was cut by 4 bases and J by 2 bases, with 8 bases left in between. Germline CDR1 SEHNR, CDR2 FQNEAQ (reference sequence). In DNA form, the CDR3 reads TGTGCCAGCAGCTCTGACAGACAAGAGACCCAGTACTTC. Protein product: CASSSDRQETQYF.

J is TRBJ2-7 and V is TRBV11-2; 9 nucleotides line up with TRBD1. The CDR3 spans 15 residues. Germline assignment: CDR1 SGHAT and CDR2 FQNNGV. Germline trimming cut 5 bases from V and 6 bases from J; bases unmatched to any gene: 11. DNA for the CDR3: TGTGCCAGCAGCATCCGGGACAGGGTACCCGGCGAGCAGTACTTC. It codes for CASSIRDRVPGEQYF.

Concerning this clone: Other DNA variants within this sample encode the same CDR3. In DNA form, the CDR3 reads TGTGCCAGTAGTATAGGGGGCAGCTCCTACGAGCAGTACTTC. This codes for CASSIGGSSYEQYF. The chain uses TRBV19 and TRBJ2-7, with a possible D match to TRBD1 (5 bases). The CDR3 is made up of 14 amino acids. With 1 base removed from V and 0 bases from J, the gap between germline ends came to 7 bases. Germline lookup yields CDR1 LNHDA and CDR2 SQIVND (reference sequence).

The CDR3 loop reads CASSVTILAQYF. DNA of the CDR3: TGTGCCAGCAGCGTGACTATCCTCGCGCAGTATTTT. The chain uses TRBV7-2 and TRBJ2-3, with D perhaps TRBD2 (5 bases). V was cut by 5 bases and J by 10 bases, with 13 bases left in between. The CDR3 has 12 amino acids. Germline-derived CDR1 and CDR2 are SGHTA and FQGNSA.

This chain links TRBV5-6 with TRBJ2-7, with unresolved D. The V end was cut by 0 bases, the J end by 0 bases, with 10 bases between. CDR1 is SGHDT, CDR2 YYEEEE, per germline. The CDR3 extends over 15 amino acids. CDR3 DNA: TGTGCCAGCAGCTTGGGTTCAGCCAGCTCCTACGAGCAGTACTTC. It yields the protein CASSLGSASSYEQYF.

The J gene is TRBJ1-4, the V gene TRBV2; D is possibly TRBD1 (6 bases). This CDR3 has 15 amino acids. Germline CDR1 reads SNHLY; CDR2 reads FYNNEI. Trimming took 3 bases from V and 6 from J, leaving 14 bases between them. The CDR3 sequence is CASSDLTGSDEKLFF. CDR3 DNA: TGTGCCAGCAGTGACCTAACAGGGTCAGATGAAAAACTGTTTTTT.

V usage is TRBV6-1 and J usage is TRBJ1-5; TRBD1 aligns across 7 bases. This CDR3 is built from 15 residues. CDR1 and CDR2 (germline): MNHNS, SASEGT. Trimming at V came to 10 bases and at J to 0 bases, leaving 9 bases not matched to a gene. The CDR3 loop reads CATRDSYYSNQPQHF. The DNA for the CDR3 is TGTGCCACCCGGGACAGTTATTATAGCAATCAGCCCCAGCATTTT.

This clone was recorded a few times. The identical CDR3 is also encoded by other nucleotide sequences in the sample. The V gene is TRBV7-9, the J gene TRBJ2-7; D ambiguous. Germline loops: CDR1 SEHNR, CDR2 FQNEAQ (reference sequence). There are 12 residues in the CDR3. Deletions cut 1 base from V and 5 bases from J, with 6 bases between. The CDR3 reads CASSLEGDEQYF. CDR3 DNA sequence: TGTGCCAGCAGCTTAGAGGGCGACGAGCAGTACTTC.

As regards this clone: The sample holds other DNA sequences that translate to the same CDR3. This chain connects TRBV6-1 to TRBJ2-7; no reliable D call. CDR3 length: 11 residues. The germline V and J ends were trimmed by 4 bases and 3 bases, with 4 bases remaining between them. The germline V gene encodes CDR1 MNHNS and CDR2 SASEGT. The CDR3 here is CASSGIYEQYF. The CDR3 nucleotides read TGTGCCAGCAGTGGGATCTACGAGCAGTACTTC.

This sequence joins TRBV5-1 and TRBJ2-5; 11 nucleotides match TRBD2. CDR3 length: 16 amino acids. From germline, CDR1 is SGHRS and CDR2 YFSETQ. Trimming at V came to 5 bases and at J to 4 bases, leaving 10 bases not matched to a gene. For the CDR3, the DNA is TGCGCCAGCAGTCCGGCTAGCGGGGGGCCCCGAGAGACCCAGTACTTC. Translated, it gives CASSPASGGPRETQYF.

CDR3 protein: CASSLEQGTYEQYF. The CDR3 nucleotides read TGTGCCAGCAGCTTGGAACAGGGGACGTACGAGCAGTACTTC. The V gene is TRBV5-6, the J gene TRBJ2-7; TRBD1 matches at 7 bases. Germline V gene sequence: CDR1 SGHDT, CDR2 YYEEEE. This CDR3 is 14 amino acids long. J gave up 4 bases and V 0 bases, and 4 bases lay outside the gene matches.

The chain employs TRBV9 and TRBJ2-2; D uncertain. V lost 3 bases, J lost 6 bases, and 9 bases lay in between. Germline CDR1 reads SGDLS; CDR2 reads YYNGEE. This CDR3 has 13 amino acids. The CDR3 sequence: CASSASSSGELFF. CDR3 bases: TGTGCCAGCAGCGCCTCTTCCTCCGGGGAGCTGTTTTTT.

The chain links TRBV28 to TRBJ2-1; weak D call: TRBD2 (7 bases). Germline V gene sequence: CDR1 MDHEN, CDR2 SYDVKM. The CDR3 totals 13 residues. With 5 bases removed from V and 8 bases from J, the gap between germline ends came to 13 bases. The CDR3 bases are TGTGCCAGCAGTCGGGCGGGGGCCGATGAGCAGTTCTTC. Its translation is CASSRAGADEQFF.

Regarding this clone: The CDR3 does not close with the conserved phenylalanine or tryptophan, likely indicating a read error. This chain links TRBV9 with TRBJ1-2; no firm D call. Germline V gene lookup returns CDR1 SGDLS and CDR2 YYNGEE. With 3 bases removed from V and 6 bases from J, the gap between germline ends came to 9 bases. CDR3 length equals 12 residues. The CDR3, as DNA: TGTGCCAGCAGCGGATTAGGGAATGGCTACACCGTC. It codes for CASSGLGNGYTV.

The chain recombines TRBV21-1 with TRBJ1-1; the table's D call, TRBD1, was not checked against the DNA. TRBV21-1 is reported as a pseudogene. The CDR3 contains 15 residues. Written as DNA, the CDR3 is TGTGCCAGCAGCACTCAAAGACGACAGGGGAATGAAGCTTTCTTT. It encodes CASSTQRRQGNEAFF.

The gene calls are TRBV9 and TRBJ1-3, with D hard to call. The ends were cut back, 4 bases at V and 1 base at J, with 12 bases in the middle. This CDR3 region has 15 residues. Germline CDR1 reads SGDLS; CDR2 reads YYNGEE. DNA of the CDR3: TGTGCCAGCAGCACCCACGGAGGGTCTGGAAACACCATATATTTT. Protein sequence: CASSTHGGSGNTIYF.

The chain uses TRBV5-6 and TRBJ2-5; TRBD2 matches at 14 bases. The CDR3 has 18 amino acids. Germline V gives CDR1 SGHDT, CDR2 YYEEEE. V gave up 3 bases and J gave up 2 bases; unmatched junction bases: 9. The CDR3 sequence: CASSSRLAGGPGQETQYF. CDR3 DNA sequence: TGTGCCAGCAGCTCTCGACTAGCGGGGGGGCCGGGGCAAGAGACCCAGTACTTC.

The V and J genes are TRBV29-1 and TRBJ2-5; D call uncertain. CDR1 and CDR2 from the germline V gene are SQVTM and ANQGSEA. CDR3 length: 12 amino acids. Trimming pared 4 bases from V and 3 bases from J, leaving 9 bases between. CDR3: CSVVTEKETQYF. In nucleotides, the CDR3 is TGCAGCGTTGTCACAGAAAAAGAGACCCAGTACTTC.

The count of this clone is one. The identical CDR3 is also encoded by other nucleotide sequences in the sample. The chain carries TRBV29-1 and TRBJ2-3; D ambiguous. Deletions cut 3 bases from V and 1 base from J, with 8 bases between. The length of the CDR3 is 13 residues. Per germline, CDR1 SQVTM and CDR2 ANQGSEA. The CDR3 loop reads CSVEGGGTDTQYF. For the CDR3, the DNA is TGCAGCGTTGAGGGCGGCGGCACAGATACGCAGTATTTT.

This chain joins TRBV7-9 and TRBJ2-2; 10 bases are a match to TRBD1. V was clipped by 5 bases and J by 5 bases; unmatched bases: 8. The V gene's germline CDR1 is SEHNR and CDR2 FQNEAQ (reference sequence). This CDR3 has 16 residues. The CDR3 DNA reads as TGTGCCAGCAGCGACGCCGGGACAGGGGATACCGGGGAGCTGTTTTTT. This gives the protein CASSDAGTGDTGELFF.

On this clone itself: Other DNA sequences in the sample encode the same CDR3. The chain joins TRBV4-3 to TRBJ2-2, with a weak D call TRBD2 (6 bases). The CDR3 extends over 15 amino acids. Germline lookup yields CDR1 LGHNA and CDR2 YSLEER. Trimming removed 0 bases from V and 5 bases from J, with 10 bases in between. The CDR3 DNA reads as TGCGCCAGCAGCCAAGAAGGACTATCAACCGGGGAGCTGTTTTTT. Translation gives CASSQEGLSTGELFF.